Following are 32 T cell receptor beta chains from one sample sequenced in a study of T cell repertoires in cytomegalovirus infection. TCRdb analysed the reads with MiXCR anew, one entry per CDR3 protein. The sample records about 100,000 distinct CDR3 sequences, approximately 32% being singletons. Their cognate antigens are unknown. The sequencing here drew on CD8+ T cells from cultured PBMCs, taken from culture after CMV antigen stimulation. These receptors all come from a human donor in good health (CMV status not recorded). Some clones in this sample may be carry-over from other donors' samples.

This clonotype was counted only a few times. The chain uses TRBV7-9 and TRBJ1-3; a possible D gene is TRBD1 (6 bases). Trimming took off 5 bases at V and 2 bases at J, with 13 bases between the two ends. Germline CDR1 SEHNR, CDR2 FQNEAQ (reference sequence). CDR3 length: 15 residues. CDR3 loop: CASSRPGETGNTIYF. As DNA, the CDR3 is TGTGCCAGCAGCCGTCCAGGGGAAACTGGAAACACCATATATTTT.

V gene TRBV4-1 combines with J gene TRBJ2-1; D gene uncertain. V was clipped by 1 base and J by 0 bases, with 10 bases between them. The germline gives CDR1 MGHRA, CDR2 YSYEKL. This CDR3 spans 16 amino acids. Here the CDR3 reads CASSQVPSSSYNEQFF. CDR3 nucleotides: TGCGCCAGCAGCCAAGTACCGTCGAGCTCCTACAATGAGCAGTTCTTC.

This clonotype came up a few times. The chain uses TRBV19 and TRBJ2-3, with TRBD2 matching 10 bases. The length of the CDR3 is 16 residues. V lost 6 bases and J lost 0; bases outside the gene matches: 6. Germline V lookup: CDR1 LNHDA, CDR2 SQIVND (reference sequence). CDR3 bases: TGTGCCAGTAGCGGACTAGCGGCCCCTAGCACAGATACGCAGTATTTT. It translates to CASSGLAAPSTDTQYF.

The gene calls are TRBV7-3 and TRBJ2-3, with 13 bases that match TRBD2. The CDR3 totals 13 residues. CDR1 SGHTA and CDR2 FQGTGA come from the germline V gene. V lost 4 bases to trimming and J lost 13 bases; unmatched junction nucleotides: 5. CDR3 in amino acids: CASSSGLAGEKYF. The CDR3 bases are TGTGCCAGCAGCTCCGGACTAGCGGGGGAAAAGTATTTT.

V is TRBV27 and J is TRBJ1-2, with D maybe TRBD1 (5 bases). Germline CDR1 and CDR2: MNHEY and SMNVEV (reference sequence). The CDR3 has 14 amino acids. V shed 4 bases and J shed 7 bases, with 16 bases lying between them. The CDR3 sequence is CASSSLMGVGGYTF. The CDR3 DNA sequence: TGTGCCAGCAGTTCCCTTATGGGGGTGGGTGGCTACACCTTC.

This clonotype was seen a few times. The gene calls are TRBV6-1 and TRBJ1-2, with a possible D match to TRBD1 (5 bases). This CDR3 comprises 16 residues. Germline lookup yields CDR1 MNHNS and CDR2 SASEGT. V lost 7 bases to trimming and J lost 4 bases, with 22 bases between them. The CDR3: CASTQWEFRGGYGYTF. CDR3 sequence (DNA): TGTGCCAGCACTCAATGGGAATTTCGGGGCGGCTATGGCTACACCTTC.

V is TRBV19 and J is TRBJ2-7, with no clear D. Trimming shortened V by 6 bases and J by 0 bases, and 9 bases separated the two germline ends. The CDR3 has 13 amino acids. The germline gives CDR1 LNHDA, CDR2 SQIVND (reference sequence). CDR3 sequence reads: CASRFGLSYEQYF. In nucleotides, the CDR3 is TGTGCCAGTAGGTTCGGGCTCTCCTACGAGCAGTACTTC.

There are a few counts of this clonotype. Since the CDR3 does not end with the conserved phenylalanine or tryptophan, this likely comes from a read error. The DNA is left out, because the CDR3 cannot be placed on it with certainty; the CDR3 is given as TCRdb lists it. The V call is TRBV7-2, the J call TRBJ2-3; TRBD2, the table's D call, was not compared with the DNA. Looked up from germline, CDR1 is SGHTA and CDR2 is FQGNSA. The CDR3 has 18 amino acids, counting both end residues. This CDR3 reads CASSRYQPKGTISTDTQY.

This clonotype was detected a few times. CDR3 residues: CASSTGLTDTQYF. CDR3 sequence (DNA): TGTGCCAGTAGTACGGGACTCACAGATACGCAGTATTTT. J is TRBJ2-3 and V is TRBV19, with a weak D call TRBD2 (6 bases). From germline, CDR1 is LNHDA and CDR2 SQIVND (reference sequence). The CDR3 sequence is 13 residues long. Trimming cost V 4 bases and J 2 bases, with 7 bases left between them.

This clonotype was detected a few times. This chain joins TRBV7-2 and TRBJ2-2; 11 nucleotides line up with TRBD2. This CDR3 has 17 residues. CDR1 and CDR2 (germline): SGHTA, FQGNSA. V gave up 2 bases and J gave up 3 bases; unmatched junction bases: 5. The CDR3 coding sequence is TGTGCCAGCAGCTTAAGGGTAGCGGGGGGGGACACCGGGGAGCTGTTTTTT. Encoded protein: CASSLRVAGGDTGELFF.

The chain carries TRBV12-3 or TRBV12-4 and TRBJ1-4; D gene unclear. CDR3 length: 16 residues. The V and J ends lost 6 bases and 5 bases respectively, with 19 bases between them. CDR3 DNA sequence: TGTGCCAGCAGCCTCGCCCTGGGCAGCGAAAATGAAAAACTGTTTTTT. Amino acid sequence: CASSLALGSENEKLFF.

The chain has TRBV10-3 and TRBJ2-3, with TRBD2 matching over 12 bases. Per the germline V gene, CDR1 is ENHRY and CDR2 is SYGVKD. CDR3 length equals 18 residues. V gave up 3 bases and J gave up 2 bases; unmatched junction bases: 9. The CDR3 is CAISDPTSGGQDTDTQYF. The CDR3, as DNA: TGTGCCATCAGTGACCCGACTAGCGGGGGACAGGACACAGATACGCAGTATTTT.

This clonotype was detected many times. The chain recombines TRBV7-6 with TRBJ2-3, with unresolved D. CDR1 is SGHVS and CDR2 is FNYEAQ in the germline V gene. The CDR3 is 15 amino acids. V lost 2 bases and J 2 bases, leaving 11 bases between the germline ends. For the CDR3, the DNA is TGTGCCAGCAGCTTAAGGGCGGCCTACACAGATACGCAGTATTTT. Protein sequence: CASSLRAAYTDTQYF. Full variable domain (remainder filled in from reference TRBV7-6 and TRBJ2-3): GAGVSQSPRYKVTKRGQDVALRCDPISGHVSLYWYRQALGQGPEFLTYFNYEAQQDKSGLPNDRFSAERPEGSISTLTIQRTEQRDSAMYRCASSLRAAYTDTQYFGPGTRLTVL.

The V and J genes are TRBV7-8 and TRBJ1-5; D possibly corresponds to TRBD1 (5 bases). Germline CDR1 is SGHVS and CDR2 is FQNEAQ. The length of the CDR3 is 15 residues. The germline V and J ends were trimmed by 8 bases and 0 bases, with 14 bases remaining between them. The CDR3 region is CASGTGGDSNQPQHF. CDR3 nucleotides: TGTGCCAGCGGAACGGGGGGGGATAGCAATCAGCCCCAGCATTTT.

The table lists this clonotype with many counts. The chain employs TRBV7-2 and TRBJ2-5; D is perhaps TRBD1 or TRBD2 (5 bases each). The length of the CDR3 is 15 residues. V dropped 5 bases and J dropped 3 bases, with 16 bases sitting between them. Per germline, CDR1 SGHTA and CDR2 FQGNSA. The CDR3 bases are TGTGCCAGCAGCCCCGCTATGGGGACCAAAGAGACCCAGTACTTC. Protein product: CASSPAMGTKETQYF. The whole variable domain, filled in from reference TRBV7-2 and TRBJ2-5, reads GAGVSQSPSNKVTEKGKDVELRCDPISGHTALYWYRQSLGQGLEFLIYFQGNSAPDKSGLPSDRFSAERTGGSVSTLTIQRTQQEDSAVYLCASSPAMGTKETQYFGPGTRLLVL.

This clonotype has ten or more counts. The V call is TRBV12-3 or TRBV12-4, the J call TRBJ1-5; D unclear. The CDR3 runs 14 residues. The ends were cut back, 3 bases at V and 2 bases at J, with 8 bases in the middle. For the CDR3, the DNA is TGTGCCAGCAGTTTTGGGGAGGGCAATCAGCCCCAGCATTTT. Amino acid sequence: CASSFGEGNQPQHF.

The chain links TRBV4-1 to TRBJ1-2; D call uncertain. The CDR3 totals 13 residues. Looked up from germline, CDR1 is MGHRA and CDR2 is YSYEKL. V shed 3 bases and J shed 8 bases, with 13 bases lying between them. CDR3 amino acids: CASSQSHLGGYTF. CDR3 in DNA: TGCGCCAGCAGCCAGTCCCACTTGGGAGGCTACACCTTC.

For the CDR3, the DNA is TGTGCCAGCAGCGTAGACAGCGGGGGGGCCAACGTCCTGACTTTC. This encodes CASSVDSGGANVLTF. This chain connects TRBV9 to TRBJ2-6, with D possibly matching TRBD2 (6 bases). Trimming took off 0 bases at V and 4 bases at J, with 8 bases between the two ends. This CDR3 is built from 15 residues. Germline lookup yields CDR1 SGDLS and CDR2 YYNGEE. Drawing the rest from reference TRBV9 and TRBJ2-6, the complete variable domain is DSGVTQTPKHLITATGQRVTLRCSPRSGDLSVYWYQQSLDQGLQFLIQYYNGEERAKGNILERFSAQQFPDLHSELNLSSLELGDSALYFCASSVDSGGANVLTFGAGSRLTVL.

The rearrangement links TRBV11-2 to TRBJ2-5, with TRBD2 identical over 9 bases. The V gene end was trimmed by 4 bases and the J gene end by 7 bases; junction bases not matched to a gene: 16. This CDR3 comprises 17 residues. In germline, CDR1 is SGHAT, CDR2 FQNNGV. CDR3 sequence (DNA): TGTGCCAGCAGCTACTGGGGAGCGGGGGGAACCCTAGGGACCCAGTACTTC. Protein sequence: CASSYWGAGGTLGTQYF.

This clonotype was counted many times. The genes are TRBV19 and TRBJ2-1; 14 bases map to TRBD2. Germline CDR1 is LNHDA and CDR2 is SQIVND (reference sequence). V shed 9 bases, J shed 4 bases, and the junction held 2 bases outside the gene matches. The CDR3 is made up of 14 amino acids. This CDR3 reads CARWTSGGYNEQFF. The CDR3, as DNA: TGTGCCAGATGGACTAGCGGGGGGTACAATGAGCAGTTCTTC.

The chain has TRBV20-1 and TRBJ2-5; 13 bases align to TRBD2. Germline assignment: CDR1 DFQATT and CDR2 SNEGSKA (reference sequence). The CDR3 contains 16 residues. The trim removed 0 bases at V and 5 bases at J, leaving 6 bases unmatched. Written as DNA, the CDR3 is TGCAGTGCTAGAGATCAGGGACTAGCGGGGATGGAGACCCAGTACTTC. Its translation is CSARDQGLAGMETQYF.

This clonotype has ten or more counts. This chain links TRBV7-2 with TRBJ2-3, with D tentatively TRBD2 (6 bases). Trimming left V 1 base short and J 1 base short, with 12 bases between. The CDR3 covers 16 residues. Germline-derived CDR1 and CDR2 are SGHTA and FQGNSA. In nucleotides, the CDR3 is TGTGCCAGCAGCTTAGAGGCGGGGCTGGGCACAGATACGCAGTATTTT. Its protein is CASSLEAGLGTDTQYF.

This clonotype was seen repeatedly, ten times or more. DNA of the CDR3: TGTGCCAGCAGCTTACTAAGACAAGAGAACACTGAAGCTTTCTTT. Translating it yields CASSLLRQENTEAFF. V is TRBV7-9 and J is TRBJ1-1; D gene ambiguous. Trimming took 2 bases from V and 1 from J, leaving 11 bases between them. From germline, CDR1 is SEHNR and CDR2 FQNEAQ (reference sequence). This CDR3 contains 15 residues.

Many counts were recorded for this clonotype. The V and J genes are TRBV9 and TRBJ1-5, with D perhaps TRBD1 (5 bases). The V gene's germline CDR1 is SGDLS and CDR2 YYNGEE. Trimming removed 4 bases from V and 4 bases from J, with 12 bases in between. This CDR3 contains 14 residues. The CDR3 coding sequence is TGTGCCAGCAGCCCGGGACTGGGGAATCAGCCCCAGCATTTT. It translates to CASSPGLGNQPQHF.

This clonotype has only a few counts. The gene calls are TRBV7-2 and TRBJ2-1; no clear D. This CDR3 has 14 amino acids. CDR1 SGHTA and CDR2 FQGNSA come from the germline V gene. V lost 4 bases and J 9 bases, leaving 16 bases between the germline ends. For the CDR3, the DNA is TGTGCCAGCAGCTCAAAGACTCCCCCCGGTGAGCAGTTCTTC. Its translation is CASSSKTPPGEQFF.

This sequence joins TRBV14 and TRBJ1-1, with unresolved D. The germline V and J ends were trimmed by 1 base and 6 bases, with 9 bases remaining between them. The CDR3 length is 13 residues. CDR1 and CDR2 (germline): SGHDN, FVKESK. CDR3 DNA sequence: TGTGCCAGCAGCCAAGCGAGTACCGCTGAAGCTTTCTTT. Its translation is CASSQASTAEAFF.

This clonotype was detected a few times. This chain uses TRBV12-3 or TRBV12-4 with TRBJ2-3, with D possibly being TRBD1 or TRBD2 (7 bases each). The CDR3 is 17 residues long. Trimming left V 3 bases short and J 2 bases short, with 18 bases between. Written as DNA, the CDR3 is TGTGCCAGCAGTTTCCCCGCAGGGGGAGGGAACACAGATACGCAGTATTTT. This codes for CASSFPAGGGNTDTQYF.

This clonotype was recorded once. The junction differs from germline at one of its ends, possibly a read error. V and J are TRBV12-3 or TRBV12-4 and TRBJ2-7; D unclear. The CDR3 loop spans 12 amino acids. CDR3 nucleotides: TGTGCCAGCGACTCAAGGCCCCCCCCGGGCAACTTC. Its protein product is CASDSRPPPGNF.

The chain recombines TRBV7-9 with TRBJ2-1, with D uncertain. Trimming stripped 5 bases from V and 10 bases from J, with 18 bases between. Germline V gives CDR1 SEHNR, CDR2 FQNEAQ (reference sequence). The CDR3 loop spans 14 amino acids. This CDR3 reads CASSLTITQLEQFF. In DNA, the CDR3 is TGTGCCAGCAGCCTCACGATCACTCAGTTGGAGCAGTTCTTC. The full variable domain, its missing parts supplied by reference TRBV7-9 and TRBJ2-1, is DTGVSQNPRHKITKRGQNVTFRCDPISEHNRLYWYRQTLGQGPEFLTYFQNEAQLEKSRLLSDRFSAERPKGSFSTLEIQRTEQGDSAMYLCASSLTITQLEQFFGPGTRLTVL.

This clonotype showed up just a few times. The genes are TRBV7-2 and TRBJ2-5, with 12 bases identical to TRBD2. The CDR3 length is 15 residues. The germline V gene encodes CDR1 SGHTA and CDR2 FQGNSA. Trimming cost V 5 bases and J 8 bases; bases outside gene matches: 9. The CDR3 DNA reads TGTGCCAGCAGCGCAGGACTAGCGGGGAGGGAAACCCAGTACTTC. It encodes CASSAGLAGRETQYF. Based on the CDR3 plus reference TRBV7-2 and TRBJ2-5, the full variable domain is GAGVSQSPSNKVTEKGKDVELRCDPISGHTALYWYRQSLGQGLEFLIYFQGNSAPDKSGLPSDRFSAERTGGSVSTLTIQRTQQEDSAVYLCASSAGLAGRETQYFGPGTRLLVL.

The chain has TRBV28 and TRBJ2-2, with D possibly being TRBD2 (6 bases). CDR1 and CDR2 (germline): MDHEN, SYDVKM. Trimming pared 3 bases from V and 1 base from J, leaving 12 bases between. This CDR3 region has 16 residues. Here the CDR3 DNA reads TGTGCCAGCAGTTTTCAAGCGGGCCTGAACACCGGGGAGCTGTTTTTT. Amino acid sequence: CASSFQAGLNTGELFF.

This clonotype was observed a handful of times. The chain employs TRBV6-4 and TRBJ2-3; 11 nucleotides agree with TRBD1. After removal of 2 bases from V and 2 bases from J, the junction contained 3 bases not matched to a gene. Germline CDR1 MRHNA, CDR2 SNTAGT. CDR3 length: 16 residues. The CDR3 loop reads CASSDGTGGFTDTQYF. CDR3 coding DNA: TGTGCCAGCAGTGACGGGACAGGGGGTTTCACAGATACGCAGTATTTT.